This entry lists 8 T cell receptor beta chains sequenced from one sample in a study of neoadjuvant nivolumab and ipilimumab in lung cancer. Method: immunoSEQ multiplex PCR; TCRdb's copy keeps in-frame clones and lacks some. The sample comprises some 27,000 clones, less than 90% of which are singletons, and roughly 6.1% rests with the top ten. Here the sequenced sample was peripheral blood, taken before neoadjuvant nivolumab, alone or with ipilimumab. Receptors were obtained from an adult with non-small cell lung cancer.

This clone was detected only a few times. The chain couples TRBV19 to TRBJ2-2; D unresolved. CDR1 LNHDA and CDR2 SQIVND come from the germline V gene (reference sequence). The CDR3 is made up of 14 amino acids. Trimming removed 6 bases at V and 0 bases at J, with 8 bases between. The CDR3 nucleotides are TGTGCCAGTAGCACCAGAGCGAACACCGGGGAGCTGTTTTTT. Amino acids: CASSTRANTGELFF.

The chain has TRBV5-1 and TRBJ1-4; D not resolved. Germline loops: CDR1 SGHRS, CDR2 YFSETQ. Deletions cut 4 bases from V and 0 bases from J, with 10 bases between. The CDR3 has 15 amino acids. CDR3 protein: CASSPVGTTNEKLFF. The CDR3 DNA reads TGCGCCAGCAGCCCTGTTGGGACAACTAATGAAAAACTGTTTTTT.

This clone was seen once. The CDR3 here is CASSPRDSSTDTQYF. The CDR3 region has the DNA TGTGCCAGCTCACCTAGGGACAGTAGCACAGATACGCAGTATTTT. The chain combines TRBV18 with TRBJ2-3; 7 bases are shared with TRBD1. In germline, CDR1 is KGHSH, CDR2 LQKENI. This CDR3 has 15 residues. J gave up 0 bases and V 3 bases, and 3 bases lay outside the gene matches.

This clone showed up just once. The V call is TRBV6-1, the J call TRBJ1-1; D is unresolved. The germline V and J ends were trimmed by 4 bases and 5 bases, with 11 bases remaining between them. Germline V gene lookup returns CDR1 MNHNS and CDR2 SASEGT. CDR3 size: 13 residues. CDR3 sequence reads: CASSVGLGTEAFF. The CDR3 DNA follows: TGTGCCAGCAGTGTGGGGTTGGGAACTGAAGCTTTCTTT.

This clone has only one observation. The V call is TRBV6-5, the J call TRBJ1-5, with TRBD1 as a possible D gene (6 bases). The germline gives CDR1 MNHEY, CDR2 SVGAGI. This CDR3 spans 15 amino acids. V was pared by 5 bases and J by 6 bases, with 17 bases between. CDR3 protein: CASSQRYRAGQPQHF. CDR3 DNA sequence: TGTGCCAGCAGTCAGAGATACAGGGCCGGTCAGCCCCAGCATTTT.

This chain connects TRBV19 to TRBJ1-5; 9 positions match TRBD1. V lost 6 bases and J lost 3; bases outside the gene matches: 9. The CDR3 extends over 16 amino acids. Germline loops: CDR1 LNHDA, CDR2 SQIVND (reference sequence). The CDR3: CASRSAGTGNNQPQHF. In DNA form, the CDR3 reads TGTGCCAGTAGGAGCGCCGGGACAGGGAACAATCAGCCCCAGCATTTT.

The V and J genes are TRBV14 and TRBJ1-3; TRBD1 matches at 7 bases. The CDR3 contains 17 residues. Looked up from germline, CDR1 is SGHDN and CDR2 is FVKESK. J lost 0 bases, V lost 2 bases, and 7 bases had no gene match. This CDR3 is CASSQLGGTASGNTIYF. For the CDR3, the DNA is TGTGCCAGCAGCCAACTAGGTGGGACAGCCTCTGGAAACACCATATATTTT.

V and J are TRBV5-1 and TRBJ1-1; TRBD1 might be the D (6 bases). The CDR3 spans 14 residues. The V gene's germline CDR1 is SGHRS and CDR2 YFSETQ. The V end was cut by 3 bases, the J end by 4 bases, with 13 bases between. This CDR3 is CASSWGGAGTEAFF. The CDR3 DNA is TGCGCCAGCAGCTGGGGGGGGGCTGGCACTGAAGCTTTCTTT.